The present TCR beta chain was sequenced within a study of blood T cell repertoires in COVID-19. Whole-study context: From the United States, Italy and Spain came samples of acute and convalescent COVID-19. The analysed material was cDNA or gDNA that came from T cells, B-cell-depleted T cells, or PBMCs.

The CDR3 runs to 14 residues. V lost 7 bases and J lost 3; bases outside the gene matches: 7. Germline CDR1 LGHNA, CDR2 YNFKEQ. In the authors' workflow: Researchers report that nucleated cell counts were estimated from reference gene primer amplification. The protocol was immunoSEQ multiplex PCR, while the TCRdb copy is restricted to in-frame clones and leaves out a portion. For V, J and clone size, that table is used; D and trimming come from the DNA. The sample yields 80,000 to 95,000 clones, over 70% seen once. This clone was counted a few times. The sample was peripheral blood. This TCR came from a woman at least 80 years old with acute or convalescent COVID-19. V usage is TRBV4-2 and J usage is TRBJ2-3, with TRBD2 identical over 7 bases. CDR3 DNA sequence: TGTGCCAGCAACCAGGGCGGGAGAACAGATACGCAGTATTTT. This sequence encodes CASNQGGRTDTQYF.